A selection of T cell receptor beta chains follows, all from one sample in a study of Graves' ophthalmopathy and Graves' hyperthyroidism. TCRdb passed the multiplex PCR reads through MiXCR, listing each CDR3 protein once. The sample has approximately 500,000 distinct CDR3 sequences, 13% to 15% seen once. The sample consisted of blood. These receptors came from a woman between 25 and 40 years old with Graves' ophthalmopathy. The CDR3 runs from the conserved cysteine through the conserved F or W. A D gene is named only where the DNA matches it firmly. Rows give clone size only sometimes, using once, few, many, or a class for an expanded clone.

D	size	V	J	CDR3	DNA
NA	many	TRBV3-1	TRBJ1-1	CASSQRGSGAFF	TGTGCCAGCAGCCAACGGGGTTCGGGAGCTTTCTTT
NA	many	TRBV28	TRBJ1-2	CASSTLGAPDGYTF	TGTGCCAGCAGTACCCTAGGGGCCCCCGATGGCTACACCTTC
TRBD1	NA	TRBV5-1	TRBJ1-3	CASRTGQGELVSGNTIYF	TGCGCCAGCAGAACGGGACAGGGCGAATTGGTCTCTGGAAACACCATATATTTT
TRBD1	many	TRBV12-3/TRBV12-4	TRBJ1-6	CASSLQGEANSPLHF	TGTGCCAGCAGTTTGCAGGGGGAGGCTAATTCACCCCTCCACTTT
NA	many	TRBV20-1	TRBJ2-4	CSASPSGGDIQYF	TGCAGTGCTAGCCCCTCTGGGGGCGACATTCAGTACTTC
NA	NA	TRBV12-3/TRBV12-4	TRBJ1-5	CASSLAGPSNQPQHF	TGTGCCAGCAGTTTAGCGGGACCGAGCAATCAGCCCCAGCATTTT
NA	many	TRBV12-3/TRBV12-4	TRBJ1-2	CASSPGPRYTF	TGTGCCAGCAGTCCCGGGCCCCGCTACACCTTC
TRBD1	many	TRBV10-3	TRBJ1-2	CAISSGTGQGKEGYTF	TGTGCCATCAGCAGCGGGACAGGACAGGGTAAAGAGGGCTACACCTTC
TRBD1	many	TRBV12-3/TRBV12-4	TRBJ2-7	CASSQTGTGGHEQYF	TGTGCCAGCAGTCAGACCGGGACAGGGGGCCACGAGCAGTACTTC
TRBD1	NA	TRBV6-1	TRBJ1-6	CASRMDRENSPLHF	TGTGCCAGCAGGATGGACAGGGAAAATTCACCCCTCCACTTT
NA	many	TRBV7-3	TRBJ2-4	CASSDVAKNIQYF	TGTGCCAGCAGCGATGTAGCCAAAAACATTCAGTACTTC
NA	many	TRBV6-1	TRBJ2-7	CASRTGDYEQYF	TGTGCCAGCAGGACGGGGGACTACGAGCAGTACTTC
NA	many	TRBV6-2/TRBV6-3	TRBJ1-5	CASSYRSLDGQPQHF	TGTGCCAGCAGTTACCGATCCTTGGATGGACAGCCCCAGCATTTT
NA	NA	TRBV11-2	TRBJ2-5	CASSLGRLHQETQYF	TGTGCTAGCAGCTTAGGCCGACTCCACCAAGAGACCCAGTACTTC
NA	few	TRBV4-1	TRBJ1-1	CASSQPKTRGTEAFF	TGCGCCAGCAGCCAACCCAAGACTCGAGGGACTGAAGCTTTCTTT
NA	few	TRBV7-8	TRBJ1-5	CASSLAQGFNQPQHF	TGTGCCAGCAGCTTAGCGCAAGGTTTTAATCAGCCCCAGCATTTT
NA	NA	TRBV4-1	TRBJ1-1	CASKYFPNTEAFF	TGCGCCAGCAAATATTTTCCGAACACTGAAGCTTTCTTT
NA	many	TRBV12-3/TRBV12-4	TRBJ2-7	CASSLGPAAYEQYF	TGTGCCAGCAGTTTAGGGCCAGCGGCCTACGAGCAGTACTTC
NA	many	TRBV20-1	TRBJ1-2	CSAPSAARADNYGYTF	TGCAGTGCTCCCTCCGCCGCCAGGGCAGATAACTATGGCTACACCTTC
TRBD1	many	TRBV4-1	TRBJ1-1	CASSHPDRAEAFF	TGCGCCAGCAGCCACCCGGACAGGGCGGAAGCTTTCTTT
NA	many	TRBV29-1	TRBJ1-2	CSVTTGGHGYTF	TGCAGCGTTACAACCGGGGGCCATGGCTACACCTTC
NA	many	TRBV2	TRBJ2-7	CASSDLASYEQYF	TGTGCCAGCAGTGACCTAGCGTCCTACGAGCAGTACTTC
TRBD1	many	TRBV10-3	TRBJ1-1	CAISKGGRGRVNTEAFF	TGTGCCATCAGTAAGGGAGGCAGGGGGAGAGTGAACACTGAAGCTTTCTTT
NA	many	TRBV6-1	TRBJ1-5	CASSEPGFGNQPQHF	TGTGCCAGCAGTGAACCGGGGTTCGGCAATCAGCCCCAGCATTTT
NA	many	TRBV11-2	TRBJ1-2	CASSAPGVGPGDYGYTF	TGTGCCAGCAGCGCCCCGGGGGTCGGTCCCGGAGACTATGGCTACACCTTC
NA	few	TRBV30	TRBJ2-7	CAWSVPRDYEQYF	TGTGCCTGGAGTGTACCCCGCGACTACGAGCAGTACTTC
NA	many	TRBV19	TRBJ1-6	CASSTQEFDNSPLHF	TGTGCCAGTAGTACACAGGAGTTTGATAATTCACCCCTCCACTTT
NA	few	TRBV30	TRBJ1-5	CAWSVLDGNQPQHF	TGTGCCTGGAGTGTACTGGACGGCAATCAGCCCCAGCATTTT
NA	many	TRBV12-3/TRBV12-4	TRBJ2-4	CASSLNRIQEINIQYF	TGTGCCAGCAGTCTCAACCGGATACAGGAGATAAACATTCAGTACTTC
NA	NA	TRBV11-2	TRBJ2-5	CASSSRIGDQETQYF	TGTGCCAGCAGCTCGAGGATAGGGGACCAAGAGACCCAGTACTTC
TRBD1	many	TRBV6-5	TRBJ1-2	CASRSTGGVHGYTF	TGTGCCAGCAGGTCGACAGGGGGCGTCCATGGCTACACCTTC
TRBD1	many	TRBV4-2	TRBJ1-2	CASSQVGEGAGGYTF	TGTGCCAGCAGCCAAGTTGGTGAGGGGGCCGGTGGCTACACCTTC
NA	many	TRBV30	TRBJ1-1	CAWNGGGGGATEAFF	TGTGCCTGGAATGGAGGCGGAGGGGGGGCAACTGAAGCTTTCTTT
TRBD1	many	TRBV20-1	TRBJ2-5	CSLKTPGGRETQYF	TGCAGTCTTAAGACCCCAGGGGGAAGGGAGACCCAGTACTTC
TRBD1	many	TRBV12-3/TRBV12-4	TRBJ2-7	CASSPPGTGKREQYF	TGTGCCAGCAGCCCCCCAGGGACAGGGAAAAGGGAGCAGTACTTC
NA	NA	TRBV7-3	TRBJ2-2	CASSFDFTGELFF	TGTGCCAGCAGCTTCGATTTCACCGGGGAGCTGTTTTTT
NA	few	TRBV9	TRBJ1-6	CASSVEGGASPLHF	TGTGCCAGCAGCGTAGAGGGGGGGGCCTCACCCCTCCACTTT
TRBD1	many	TRBV20-1	TRBJ1-1	CSARDRTGDTEAFF	TGCAGTGCTAGAGATAGGACAGGGGACACTGAAGCTTTCTTT
NA	many	TRBV14	TRBJ2-5	CASSQVGALQETQYF	TGTGCCAGCAGCCAAGTGGGGGCCCTACAAGAGACCCAGTACTTC
NA	many	TRBV20-1	TRBJ2-7	CSARVVGPVGQYF	TGCAGTGCTAGGGTAGTGGGACCCGTTGGGCAGTACTTC
TRBD2	many	TRBV2	TRBJ2-7	CASKIAGGTYEQYF	TGTGCCAGCAAGATAGCGGGGGGTACATACGAGCAGTACTTC
TRBD2	many	TRBV6-5	TRBJ2-7	CASSYSTGLVYEQYF	TGTGCCAGCAGTTACTCGACGGGACTAGTTTACGAGCAGTACTTC
NA	many	TRBV28	TRBJ2-7	CASSYSRASYEQYF	TGTGCCAGCAGTTATAGCAGGGCCTCCTACGAGCAGTACTTC
NA	many	TRBV6-1	TRBJ2-2	CAGLGMSGELFF	TGTGCCGGCCTAGGGATGAGCGGGGAGCTGTTTTTT
NA	NA	TRBV6-1	TRBJ1-2	CASSEIDSPLYGYTF	TGTGCCAGCAGCGAAATCGACAGCCCTTTATATGGCTACACCTTC
TRBD1	NA	TRBV28	TRBJ2-2	CASLSGQGITGELFF	TGTGCCAGTCTCTCCGGACAGGGAATTACCGGGGAGCTGTTTTTT
NA	many	TRBV6-1	TRBJ2-7	CASSTLGEQYF	TGTGCCAGCAGTACCCTCGGCGAGCAGTACTTC